In its sample, the clone carrying this T cell receptor (beta chain) ranks as medium-sized. The antigen is not known. The sample comes from a study of vaccination and CD4 T cells after COVID-19. About the study: Investigators stimulated cells with overlapping spike peptides drawn from SARS-CoV-2, HCoV-NL63, HCoV-OC43 and HCoV-229E.

In germline, CDR1 is DFQATT, CDR2 SNEGSKA (reference sequence). This CDR3 contains 13 residues. V shed 5 bases and J 7 bases; nucleotides not matched to a gene: 9. Treatment given: approximately 9-day PBMC culture with coronavirus spike peptide pools or control peptides (ViraFEST assay). The unexposed donor's CD4+ T cells were collected before the COVID-19 pandemic (2011-2018). Researchers used the Oncomine TCR Beta short-read assay to sequence DNA from cultured CD4+ T cells. Genomic DNA was extracted from cultured CD4+ T cells. One entry per CDR3 protein results from TCRdb running MiXCR on the PCR reads. The table records several thousand distinct CDR3 sequences, 36% of them present only once.

This receptor was identified in a human donor in good health. This rearrangement joins TRBV20-1 to TRBJ1-1, with 8 positions matching TRBD1. Sequenced sample: CD4+ T cells from blood, cultured in vitro. Here the CDR3 reads CSAVTGGIGEAFF. CDR3 bases: TGCAGTGCTGTAACAGGGGGGATTGGTGAAGCTTTCTTT.